The following is a T cell receptor (beta chain) sequence with its context. The clone's antigen remains unknown. No base qualities exist here, and no much larger clone lies one base off it. These data belong to a study of blood T cell repertoires in COVID-19 (dated by TCRdb to the early 2020s). Notes on the research overall: Samples from collaborators originated in the United States, Italy and Spain and spanned both the acute and convalescent phases of COVID-19. A de-identified subject ID, COVID-19 status, age in years and sex were almost always included in the sample metadata. Samples came from the ongoing ImmuneRACE study (first 160 participants) plus 1,254 subjects from 6 global collaborators. Subjects who had been exposed to COVID-19, were actively infected with it, or had recovered from it provided the deeply sampled blood TCRbeta repertoires that made up the dataset. The repertoires were released in a freely available public database meant as a resource for research on the immune response to SARS-CoV-2. The material from the prospective study consisted of cDNA or gDNA derived from T cells, B-cell-depleted T cells, or PBMCs. Where available, HLA class I and class II types were obtained from metadata supplied by the sample provider rather than from assay-based typing. Points the paper makes about the study in general: Clinical and demographic metadata were provided uncurated, with the amount varying by source and participant.

TCRbeta CDR3 regions were amplified from genomic DNA using the immunoSEQ Assay, a bias-controlled multiplex PCR. For the original study's pipeline: The number of nucleated cells in each sample was estimated from the amplification of reference gene primers within the assay. To quantify the absolute abundance of each unique TCRbeta CDR3 rearrangement, sequence reads were collapsed and filtered. For each sample, productive Simpson clonality was calculated as the square root of Simpson's diversity index over productive rearrangements. TCRdb stores this immuneACCESS table with in-frame sequences only. Part of the clones is absent; in the studies checked, under half of the shortfall reflects unresolved V genes, and no reason is known for the rest. That table supplies the V and J calls and clone size; D and trimming were determined from the DNA. The sample table holds roughly 700,000 clones, of which just under 90% were seen once. The ten largest clones add up to under 0.3% of the sample.

Collaborating institutions collected whole blood in K2EDTA tubes following their own protocols. Collaborator samples were shipped for TCRbeta analysis as frozen whole blood, isolated PBMCs, or DNA extracted from either sample type. The CDR3, cysteine through phenylalanine, is 14 amino acids long. Of the read, only the CDR3 DNA is kept; its 42 bases are in frame from base 1. The V and J ends are trimmed by 2 bases and 5 bases, leaving 12 bases between them. For CDR1 and CDR2, the germline V gene (reference sequence) lists LNHNV and YYDKDF. This sequence was found in a woman between 18 and 30 years old with acute or convalescent COVID-19. Sequencing was carried out using peripheral blood. The V and J genes are TRBV15 and TRBJ1-1, with no confident D gene call. CDR3 region: CATSRTPRWTEAFF. The base sequence is TGTGCCACCAGCAGAACCCCGAGGTGGACTGAAGCTTTCTTT.